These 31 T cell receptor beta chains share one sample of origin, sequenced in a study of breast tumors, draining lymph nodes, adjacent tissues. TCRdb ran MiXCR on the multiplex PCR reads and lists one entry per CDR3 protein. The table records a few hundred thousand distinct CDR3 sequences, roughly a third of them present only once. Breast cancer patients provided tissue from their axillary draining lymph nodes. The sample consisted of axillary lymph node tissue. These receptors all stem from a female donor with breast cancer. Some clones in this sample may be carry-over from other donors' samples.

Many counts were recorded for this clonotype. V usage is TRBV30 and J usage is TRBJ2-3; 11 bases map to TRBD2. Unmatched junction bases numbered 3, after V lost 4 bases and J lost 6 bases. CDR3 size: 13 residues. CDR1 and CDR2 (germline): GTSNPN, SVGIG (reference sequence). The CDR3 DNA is TGTGCCTGGAACATAGCGGGAGGGGATACGCAGTATTTT. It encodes CAWNIAGGDTQYF.

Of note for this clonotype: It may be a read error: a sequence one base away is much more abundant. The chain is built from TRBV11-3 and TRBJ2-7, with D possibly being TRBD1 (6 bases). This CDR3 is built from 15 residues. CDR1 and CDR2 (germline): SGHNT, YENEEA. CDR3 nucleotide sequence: TGTGCCAGCAGCTTAAGAGGGGGAAGCTCCTACGGGCAGTACTTC. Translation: CASSLRGGSSYGQYF.

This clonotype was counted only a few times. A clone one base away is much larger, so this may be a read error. CDR3 DNA: TGCAGTGCTAGAGATGGGACAGGTGCCCCAAACTCCTACGAGCAGTACTTC. Translated: CSARDGTGAPNSYEQYF. The gene calls are TRBV20-1 and TRBJ2-7; 8 bases align to TRBD1. After removal of 0 bases from V and 0 bases from J, the junction contained 10 bases not matched to a gene. The CDR3 spans 17 residues. The germline CDR1 and CDR2 sequences are DFQATT and SNEGSKA (reference sequence).

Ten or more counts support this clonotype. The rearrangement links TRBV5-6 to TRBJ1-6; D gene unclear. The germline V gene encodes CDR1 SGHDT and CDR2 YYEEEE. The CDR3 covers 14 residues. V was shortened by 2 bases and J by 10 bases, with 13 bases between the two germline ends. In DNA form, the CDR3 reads TGTGCCAGCAGCTTTCGTCAAGGAGTCTCACCCCTCCACTTT. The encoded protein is CASSFRQGVSPLHF. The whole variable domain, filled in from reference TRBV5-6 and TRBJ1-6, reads DAGVTQSPTHLIKTRGQQVTLRCSPKSGHDTVSWYQQALGQGPQFIFQYYEEEERQRGNFPDRFSGHQFPNYSSELNVNALLLGDSALYLCASSFRQGVSPLHFGNGTRLTVT.

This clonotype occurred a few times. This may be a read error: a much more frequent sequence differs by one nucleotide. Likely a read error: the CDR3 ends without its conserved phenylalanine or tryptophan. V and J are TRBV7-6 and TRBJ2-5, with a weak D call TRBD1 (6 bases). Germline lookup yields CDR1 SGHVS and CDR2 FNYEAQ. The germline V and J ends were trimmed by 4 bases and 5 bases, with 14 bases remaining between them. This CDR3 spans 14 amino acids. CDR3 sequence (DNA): TGTGCCAGCAGCTCCTCCCAGGGGCAGGAGACCCAGTACCTC. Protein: CASSSSQGQETQYL.

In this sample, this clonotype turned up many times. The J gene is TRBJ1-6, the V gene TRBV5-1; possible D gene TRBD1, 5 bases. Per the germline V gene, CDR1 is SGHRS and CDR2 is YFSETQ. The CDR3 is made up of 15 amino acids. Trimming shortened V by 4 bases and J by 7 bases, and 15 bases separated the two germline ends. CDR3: CASSARTGRNSPLHF. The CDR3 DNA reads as TGCGCCAGCAGCGCCCGAACGGGACGGAATTCACCCCTCCACTTT.

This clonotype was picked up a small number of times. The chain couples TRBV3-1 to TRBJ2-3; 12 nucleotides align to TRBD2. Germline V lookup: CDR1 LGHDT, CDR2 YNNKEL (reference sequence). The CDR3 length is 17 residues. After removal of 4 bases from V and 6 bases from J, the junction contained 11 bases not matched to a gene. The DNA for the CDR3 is TGTGCCAGCAGCCGAAGACTAGCGGGGGCCCTCCCGGATACGCAGTATTTT. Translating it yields CASSRRLAGALPDTQYF.

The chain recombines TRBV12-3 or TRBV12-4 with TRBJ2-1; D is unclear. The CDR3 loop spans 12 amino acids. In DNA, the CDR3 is TGTGCTAGTGGTTTGGTTACGGATGAGCAGTTCTTC. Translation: CASGLVTDEQFF.

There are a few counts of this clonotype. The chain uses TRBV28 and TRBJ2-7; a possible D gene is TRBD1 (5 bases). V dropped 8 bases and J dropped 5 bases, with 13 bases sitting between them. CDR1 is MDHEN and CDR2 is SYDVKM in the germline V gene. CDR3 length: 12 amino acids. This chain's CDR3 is CASLGQGDEQYF. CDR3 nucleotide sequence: TGTGCCAGCCTGGGGCAGGGTGACGAGCAGTACTTC.

The DNA for the CDR3 is TGCAGTGCTAGAGATATCGGGGCTGGAAATGAAAAACTGTTTTTT. Residues: CSARDIGAGNEKLFF. The rearrangement uses TRBV20-1 and TRBJ1-4; maybe TRBD1 (5 bases). From germline, CDR1 is DFQATT and CDR2 SNEGSKA (reference sequence). The CDR3 has 15 residues. V lost 0 bases and J 5 bases, leaving 13 bases between the germline ends.

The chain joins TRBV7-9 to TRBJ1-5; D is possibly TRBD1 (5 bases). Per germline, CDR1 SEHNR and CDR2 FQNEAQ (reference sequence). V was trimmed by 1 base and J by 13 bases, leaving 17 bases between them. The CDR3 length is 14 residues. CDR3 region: CASSLGGVGGNQHF. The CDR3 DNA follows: TGTGCCAGCAGCTTAGGGGGGGTTGGAGGCAATCAGCATTTT.

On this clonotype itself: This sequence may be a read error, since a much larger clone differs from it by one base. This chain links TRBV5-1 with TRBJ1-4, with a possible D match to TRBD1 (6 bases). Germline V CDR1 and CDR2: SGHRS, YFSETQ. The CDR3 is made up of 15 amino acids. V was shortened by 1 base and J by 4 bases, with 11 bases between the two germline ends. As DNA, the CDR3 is TGCGCCAGCAGCTTGAGGGGGGCATTTAATGAAAAACTGTTTTTT. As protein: CASSLRGAFNEKLFF.

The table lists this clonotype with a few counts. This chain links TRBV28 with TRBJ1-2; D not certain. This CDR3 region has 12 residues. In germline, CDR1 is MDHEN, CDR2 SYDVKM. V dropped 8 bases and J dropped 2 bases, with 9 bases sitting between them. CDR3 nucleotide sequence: TGTGCCAGCCCGGTGGGAAACTATGGCTACACCTTC. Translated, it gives CASPVGNYGYTF.

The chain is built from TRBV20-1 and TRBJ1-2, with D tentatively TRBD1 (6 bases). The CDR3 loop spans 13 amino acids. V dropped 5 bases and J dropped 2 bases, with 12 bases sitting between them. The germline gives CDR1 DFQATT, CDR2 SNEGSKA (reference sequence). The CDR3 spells CSADDRSNYGYTF. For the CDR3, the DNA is TGCAGTGCTGATGACAGGAGCAACTATGGCTACACCTTC.

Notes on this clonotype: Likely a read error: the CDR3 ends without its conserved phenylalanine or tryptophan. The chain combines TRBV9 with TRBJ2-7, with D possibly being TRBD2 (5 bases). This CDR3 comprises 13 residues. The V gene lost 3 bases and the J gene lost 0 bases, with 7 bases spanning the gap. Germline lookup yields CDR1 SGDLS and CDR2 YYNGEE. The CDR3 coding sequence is TGTGCCAGCAGCGGGACTTACTCCTACGAGCAGTACTCC. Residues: CASSGTYSYEQYS.

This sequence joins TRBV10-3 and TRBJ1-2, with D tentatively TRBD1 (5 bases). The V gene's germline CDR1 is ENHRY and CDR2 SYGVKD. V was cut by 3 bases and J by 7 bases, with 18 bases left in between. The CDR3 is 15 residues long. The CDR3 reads CAISDPTALGGGYTF. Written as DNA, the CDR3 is TGTGCCATCAGTGACCCGACCGCCCTGGGGGGTGGCTACACCTTC.

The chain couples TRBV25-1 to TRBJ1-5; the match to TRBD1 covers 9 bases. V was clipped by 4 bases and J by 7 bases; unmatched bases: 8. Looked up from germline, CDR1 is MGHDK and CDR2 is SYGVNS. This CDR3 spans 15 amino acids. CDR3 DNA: TGTGCCAGCAGTGCGGTCCCGGGACAGGGACAGCCCCAGCATTTT. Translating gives CASSAVPGQGQPQHF. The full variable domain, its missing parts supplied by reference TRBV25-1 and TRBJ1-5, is EADIYQTPRYLVIGTGKKITLECSQTMGHDKMYWYQQDPGMELHLIHYSYGVNSTEKGDLSSESTVSRIRTEHFPLTLESARPSHTSQYLCASSAVPGQGQPQHFGDGTRLSIL.

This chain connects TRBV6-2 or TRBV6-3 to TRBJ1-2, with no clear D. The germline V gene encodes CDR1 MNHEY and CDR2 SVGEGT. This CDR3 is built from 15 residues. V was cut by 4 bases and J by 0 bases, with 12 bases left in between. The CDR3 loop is CASSSPQRSNYGYTF. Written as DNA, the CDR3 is TGTGCCAGCAGTTCCCCACAGCGTTCTAACTATGGCTACACCTTC.

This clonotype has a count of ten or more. In DNA form, the CDR3 reads TGTGCCACCAGTGAACCCGGGACAGGGGCAGATACGCAGTATTTT. Amino acids: CATSEPGTGADTQYF. This rearrangement joins TRBV24-1 to TRBJ2-3; 10 bases agree with TRBD1. Germline CDR1 is KGHDR and CDR2 is SFDVKD. The CDR3 contains 15 residues. With V trimmed by 4 bases and J by 4 bases, 4 bases remained unmatched.

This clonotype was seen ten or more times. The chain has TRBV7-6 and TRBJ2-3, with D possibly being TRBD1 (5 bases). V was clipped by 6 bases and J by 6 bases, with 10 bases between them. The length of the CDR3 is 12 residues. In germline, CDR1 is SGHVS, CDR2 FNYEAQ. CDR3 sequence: CASSFGHDTQYF. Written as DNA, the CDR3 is TGTGCCAGCAGTTTCGGACACGATACGCAGTATTTT.

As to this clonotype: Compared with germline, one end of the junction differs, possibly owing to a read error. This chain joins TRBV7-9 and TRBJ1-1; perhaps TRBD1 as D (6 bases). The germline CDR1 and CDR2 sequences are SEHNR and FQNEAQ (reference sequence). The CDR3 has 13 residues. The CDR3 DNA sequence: TGTGCCAGCAGCCCAGGACAGTACACTGAAGATTTCTTT. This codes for CASSPGQYTEDFF.

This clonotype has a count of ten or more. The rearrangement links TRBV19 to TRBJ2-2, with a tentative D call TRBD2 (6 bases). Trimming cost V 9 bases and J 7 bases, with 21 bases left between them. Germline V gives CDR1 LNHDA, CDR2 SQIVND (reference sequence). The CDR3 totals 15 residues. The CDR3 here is CASGRSGGAGGELFF. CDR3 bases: TGTGCCAGCGGACGCTCCGGGGGAGCGGGCGGGGAGCTGTTTTTT.

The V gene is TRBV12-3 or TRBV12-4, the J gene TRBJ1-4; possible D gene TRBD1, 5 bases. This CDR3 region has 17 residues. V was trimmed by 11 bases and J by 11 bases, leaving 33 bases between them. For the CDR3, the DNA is TGTGCCGAAGGCGGACTAGCGTTGTCAGCCACCGAGGGGAAACTGTTTTTT. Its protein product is CAEGGLALSATEGKLFF.

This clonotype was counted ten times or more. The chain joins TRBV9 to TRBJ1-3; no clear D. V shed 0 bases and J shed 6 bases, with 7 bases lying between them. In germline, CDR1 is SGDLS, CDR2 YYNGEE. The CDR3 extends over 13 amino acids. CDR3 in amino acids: CASSVGELNTIYF. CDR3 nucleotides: TGTGCCAGCAGCGTAGGCGAGTTAAACACCATATATTTT.

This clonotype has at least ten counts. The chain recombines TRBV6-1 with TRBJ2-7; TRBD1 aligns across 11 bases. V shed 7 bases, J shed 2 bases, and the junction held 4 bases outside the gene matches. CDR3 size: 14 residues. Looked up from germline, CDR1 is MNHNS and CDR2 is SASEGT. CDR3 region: CASKSGQGAYEQYF. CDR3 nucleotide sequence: TGTGCCAGCAAATCGGGACAGGGGGCCTACGAGCAGTACTTC.

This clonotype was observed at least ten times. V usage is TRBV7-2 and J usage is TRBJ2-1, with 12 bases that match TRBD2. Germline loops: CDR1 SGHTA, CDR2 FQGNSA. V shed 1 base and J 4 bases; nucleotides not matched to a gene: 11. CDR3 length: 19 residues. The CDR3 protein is CASSLVRLAGGPVYNEQFF. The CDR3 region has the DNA TGTGCCAGCAGCTTAGTGCGCCTAGCGGGGGGGCCAGTTTACAATGAGCAGTTCTTC.

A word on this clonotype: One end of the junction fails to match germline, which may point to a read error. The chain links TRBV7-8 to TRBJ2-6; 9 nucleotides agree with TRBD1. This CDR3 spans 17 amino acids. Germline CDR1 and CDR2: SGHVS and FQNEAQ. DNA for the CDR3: TGTGCCAGCAGCAGGACAGGGGCCCCGGGTGGGGCCAACCTCCTGACTTTC. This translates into CASSRTGAPGGANLLTF.

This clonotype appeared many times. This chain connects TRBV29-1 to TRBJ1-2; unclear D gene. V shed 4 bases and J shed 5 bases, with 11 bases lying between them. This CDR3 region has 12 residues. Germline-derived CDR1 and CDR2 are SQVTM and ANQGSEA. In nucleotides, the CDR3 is TGCAGCGTTGCCCGCGACCTGTATGGCTACACCTTC. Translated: CSVARDLYGYTF.

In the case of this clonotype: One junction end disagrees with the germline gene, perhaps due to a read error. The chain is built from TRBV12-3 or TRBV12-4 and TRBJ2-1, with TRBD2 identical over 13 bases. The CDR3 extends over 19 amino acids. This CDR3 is CTSSGTRTSGRVGNNEQFF. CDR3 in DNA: TGTACCAGCAGTGGTACGCGAACTAGCGGGAGGGTGGGGAACAATGAGCAGTTCTTC.

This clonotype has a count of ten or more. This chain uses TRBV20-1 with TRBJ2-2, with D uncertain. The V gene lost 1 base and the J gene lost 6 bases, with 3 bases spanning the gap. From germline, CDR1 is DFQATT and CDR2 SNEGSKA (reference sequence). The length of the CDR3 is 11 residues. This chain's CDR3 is CSARVAGELFF. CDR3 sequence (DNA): TGCAGTGCTAGAGTTGCCGGGGAGCTGTTTTTT.

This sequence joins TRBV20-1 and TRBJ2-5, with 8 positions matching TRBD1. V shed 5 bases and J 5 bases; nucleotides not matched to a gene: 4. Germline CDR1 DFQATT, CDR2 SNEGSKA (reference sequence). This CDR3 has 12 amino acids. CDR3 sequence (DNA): TGCAGTGCTTCCAGGGGGCTGGAGACCCAGTACTTC. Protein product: CSASRGLETQYF.